These 6 T cell receptor beta chains share one sample of origin, sequenced in a study of OX40 agonist ivuxolimab in advanced cancers. Libraries were made using the immunoSEQ multiplex PCR assay. TCRdb holds this immuneACCESS table with in-frame rearrangements only. Some clones are missing; in checked studies, unresolved V genes explain under half, and the rest has no known cause. Here the sample has 75,000 to 95,000 clones; 90% occur a single time. The biggest ten clones account for 6.5% to 9% of the sample. The specimen was CD4+ or CD8+ T cells sorted from blood, collected in a trial of the OX40 agonist ivuxolimab. These receptors came from an adult with an advanced solid tumor such as melanoma, head and neck, liver or kidney cancer.

The chain has TRBV10-3 and TRBJ2-5; 12 nucleotides line up with TRBD2. J gave up 5 bases and V 4 bases, and 8 bases lay outside the gene matches. CDR1 and CDR2 (germline): ENHRY, SYGVKD. CDR3 length: 16 amino acids. Written as DNA, the CDR3 is TGTGCCATCAGTGGACAACTAGCGGGAGGCAGGGAGACCCAGTACTTC. Amino acid sequence: CAISGQLAGGRETQYF.

This clone was seen only once. The CDR3 DNA is TGTGCCAGCAGTGAACCCGGGACAGGGAACACTGAAGCTTTCTTT. It codes for CASSEPGTGNTEAFF. The chain combines TRBV6-4 with TRBJ1-1; 8 bases fit TRBD1. Germline CDR1 is MRHNA and CDR2 is SNTAGT. The CDR3 runs to 15 residues. The junction had 4 bases not matched to a gene; V was cut back by 3 bases and J by 1 base.

The V and J genes are TRBV21-1 and TRBJ2-5; the table assigns TRBD2, which was not confirmed against the DNA. TRBV21-1 is described as a pseudogene. This CDR3 region has 18 residues. The CDR3 DNA reads as TGTGCCAGACAATGGAAGGGGTGGACAAAAACTGCGGGAAAGACCCAGTACTTC. Residues: CARQWKGWTKTAGKTQYF.

The genes are TRBV15 and TRBJ2-7; 9 nucleotides agree with TRBD1. V was pared by 5 bases and J by 5 bases, with 7 bases of the junction left unmatched. CDR3 length: 14 amino acids. CDR1 LNHNV and CDR2 YYDKDF come from the germline V gene (reference sequence). This CDR3 reads CATSPGTGINEQYF. CDR3 coding DNA: TGTGCCACCAGCCCCGGGACAGGGATCAACGAGCAGTACTTC.

The J gene is TRBJ2-5, the V gene TRBV5-4; TRBD2 might be the D (5 bases). V was clipped by 4 bases and J by 2 bases, with 6 bases between them. The CDR3 runs to 12 residues. Looked up from germline, CDR1 is SGHNT and CDR2 is YYREEE (reference sequence). The CDR3 DNA follows: TGTGCCAGCAGCCGAGGGCAAGAGACCCAGTACTTC. It specifies CASSRGQETQYF. Full variable domain (remainder filled in from reference TRBV5-4 and TRBJ2-5): ETGVTQSPTHLIKTRGQQVTLRCSSQSGHNTVSWYQQALGQGPQFIFQYYREEENGRGNFPPRFSGLQFPNYSSELNVNALELDDSALYLCASSRGQETQYFGPGTRLLVL.

This clone was observed a single time. The chain recombines TRBV29-1 with TRBJ2-7; TRBD2 aligns across 15 bases. V was clipped by 7 bases and J by 7 bases; unmatched bases: 11. The germline gives CDR1 SQVTM, CDR2 ANQGSEA. The CDR3 loop spans 15 amino acids. In DNA form, the CDR3 reads TGCAGCGCAGGGACTAGCGGGAGGCCCACCGGGGAGCAGTACTTC. Amino acid sequence: CSAGTSGRPTGEQYF.